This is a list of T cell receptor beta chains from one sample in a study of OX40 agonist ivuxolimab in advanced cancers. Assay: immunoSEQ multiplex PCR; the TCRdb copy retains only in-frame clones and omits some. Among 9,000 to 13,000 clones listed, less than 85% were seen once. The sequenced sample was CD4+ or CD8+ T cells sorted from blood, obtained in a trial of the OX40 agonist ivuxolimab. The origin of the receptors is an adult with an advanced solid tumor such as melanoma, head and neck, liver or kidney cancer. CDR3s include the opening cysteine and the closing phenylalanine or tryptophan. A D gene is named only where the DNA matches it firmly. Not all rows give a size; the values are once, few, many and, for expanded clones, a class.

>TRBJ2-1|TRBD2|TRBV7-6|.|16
TGTGCCAGCAGCTTAGCCAAAGCGGGAGTACGAGTTGAGCAGTTCTTC
CASSLAKAGVRVEQFF
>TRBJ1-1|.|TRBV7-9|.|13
TGTGCCAGCAGCTTAGACGGCTATTTGGAAGCTTTCTTT
CASSLDGYLEAFF
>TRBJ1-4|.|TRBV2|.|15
TGTGCCAGCAGATATGGCGGCGCAACTAATGAAAAACTGTTTTTT
CASRYGGATNEKLFF
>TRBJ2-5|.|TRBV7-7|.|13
TGTGCCAGCAGCAGACAGTTACAAGAGACCCAGTACTTC
CASSRQLQETQYF
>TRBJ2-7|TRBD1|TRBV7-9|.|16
TGTGCCAGCAGTCTCGAAACAGGGGCACCTAAGCACGAGCAGTACTTC
CASSLETGAPKHEQYF
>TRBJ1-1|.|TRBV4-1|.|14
TGCGCCAGCAGCCCCCCTCGGGGGAGCACTGAAGCTTTCTTT
CASSPPRGSTEAFF
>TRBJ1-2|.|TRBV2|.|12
TGTGCCAGCAGTGACTCATCCCGGAGCTACACCTTC
CASSDSSRSYTF
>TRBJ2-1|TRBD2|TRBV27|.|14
TGTGCCAGCAGTTTTTTAGCGGGGTACAATGAGCAGTTCTTC
CASSFLAGYNEQFF
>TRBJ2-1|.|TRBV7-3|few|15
TGTGCCAGCAGCTTAGAAGGCGGCTCCTACAATGAGCAGTTCTTC
CASSLEGGSYNEQFF
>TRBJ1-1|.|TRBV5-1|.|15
TGCGCCAGCAGTTTGACAGGTGGACAAAACACTGAAGCTTTCTTT
CASSLTGGQNTEAFF
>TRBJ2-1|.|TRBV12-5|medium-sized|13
TGTGCTAGTGGTTTGTTTACCTCCAATGAGCAGTTCTTC
CASGLFTSNEQFF
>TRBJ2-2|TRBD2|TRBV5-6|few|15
TGTGCCAGCAGCGCCGGACTAGGGGCGGGCGGGGAGCTGTTTTTT
CASSAGLGAGGELFF
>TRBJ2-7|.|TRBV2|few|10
TGTGCCAGCAGTGGGGGCGAGCAGTACTTC
CASSGGEQYF
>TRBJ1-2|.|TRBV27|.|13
TGTGCCAGCAGATTTGGGGGGGCCAGGGGCTACACCTTC
CASRFGGARGYTF
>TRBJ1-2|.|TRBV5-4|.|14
TGTGCCAGCACCAACCTACAGGGAAGCTATGGCTACACCTTC
CASTNLQGSYGYTF
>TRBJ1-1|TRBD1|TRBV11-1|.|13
TGTGCCAGCAGTCTCAGGGGGGTAACTGAAGCTTTCTTT
CASSLRGVTEAFF
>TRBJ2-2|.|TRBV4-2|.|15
TGTGCCAGCAGCCAAGACGGACAGAACACCGGGGAGCTGTTTTTT
CASSQDGQNTGELFF
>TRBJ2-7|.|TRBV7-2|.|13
TGTGCCAGCAGCTTAGCTCAGTCCTACGAGCAGTACTTC
CASSLAQSYEQYF
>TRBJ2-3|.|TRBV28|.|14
TGTGCCAGCTCCGGCTTGGGGAGGTCAGATACGCAGTATTTT
CASSGLGRSDTQYF
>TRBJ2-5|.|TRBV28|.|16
TGTGCCAGCAGTTTCTCGGTGGAGGGGGCTTGGGAGACCCAGTACTTC
CASSFSVEGAWETQYF
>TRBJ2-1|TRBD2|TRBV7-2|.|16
TGTGCCAGCAGCTTAGGGCTAGCGGGCTCCTACAATGAGCAGTTCTTC
CASSLGLAGSYNEQFF
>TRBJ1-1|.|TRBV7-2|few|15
TGTGCCAGCAGCTTCGATCTGATCCAGAACACTGAAGCTTTCTTT
CASSFDLIQNTEAFF
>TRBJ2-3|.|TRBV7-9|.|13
TGTGCCAGCAGCTTAGCCCACACAGATACGCAGTATTTT
CASSLAHTDTQYF
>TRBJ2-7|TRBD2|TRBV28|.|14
TGTGCCAGCAGCCAGAGCGGGGGAGGGCACGAGCAGTACTTC
CASSQSGGGHEQYF
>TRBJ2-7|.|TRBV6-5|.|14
TGTGCCAGCAGTTACCGACTGTCTCCGGGCGAGCAGTACTTC
CASSYRLSPGEQYF
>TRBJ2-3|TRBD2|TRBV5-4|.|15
TGTGCCAGCAGTTTAGCGGGGGGGCGGTCAGATACGCAGTATTTT
CASSLAGGRSDTQYF
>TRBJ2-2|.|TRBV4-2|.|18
TGTGCCAGCAGCCAAGAGGACATGGCGGCGGAGAACACCGGGGAGCTGTTTTTT
CASSQEDMAAENTGELFF
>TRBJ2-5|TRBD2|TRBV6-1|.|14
TGTGCCAGCAGAGCAGGACTAGCGGGAGAGACCCAGTACTTC
CASRAGLAGETQYF
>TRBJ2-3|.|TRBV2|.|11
TGTGCCCGTTCCTTGAGGGATACGCAGTATTTT
CARSLRDTQYF
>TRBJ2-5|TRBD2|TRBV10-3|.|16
TGTGCCATCAGTGAGACCCTAGCGGGAGAGATGAAGACCCAGTACTTC
CAISETLAGEMKTQYF
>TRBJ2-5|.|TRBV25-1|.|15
TGTGCCAGCAGTGGGCCAGAACCCTTCCAAGAGACCCAGTACTTC
CASSGPEPFQETQYF
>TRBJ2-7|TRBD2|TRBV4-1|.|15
TGCGCCAGCAGCCAAGCCGGGACTAGCGGTTACGAGCAGTACTTC
CASSQAGTSGYEQYF
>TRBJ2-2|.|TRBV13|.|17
TGTGCCAGCAGCTTAGGCCTCCGGGGATCAGACACCGGGGAGCTGTTTTTT
CASSLGLRGSDTGELFF
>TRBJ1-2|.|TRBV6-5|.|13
TGTGCCAGCAGCCTTGACAGCGGGTGGGGCTACACCTTC
CASSLDSGWGYTF
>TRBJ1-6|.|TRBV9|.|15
TGTGCCAGCAGCGTAGAGACGGAGGGAAATTCACCCCTCCACTTT
CASSVETEGNSPLHF
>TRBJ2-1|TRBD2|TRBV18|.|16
TGTGCCAGCTCACCGCGATTAGCGGGAGGGGATAATGAGCAGTTCTTC
CASSPRLAGGDNEQFF
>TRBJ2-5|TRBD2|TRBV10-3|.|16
TGTGCCATCAGTGGGGAAGAACTAGCGGCCTTTGGGACCCAGTACTTC
CAISGEELAAFGTQYF
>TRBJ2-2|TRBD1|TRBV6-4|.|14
TGTGCCAGCAGTGTAGCAGGGGGCACCGGGGAGCTGTTTTTT
CASSVAGGTGELFF
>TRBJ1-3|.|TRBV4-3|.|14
TGCGCCAGCAGCCAGGCGGTCGGGGGAAACACCATATATTTT
CASSQAVGGNTIYF
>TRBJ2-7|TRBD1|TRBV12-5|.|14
TGTGCTAGTGGTCCCCCGGGACAGTCCCACGAGCAGTACTTC
CASGPPGQSHEQYF
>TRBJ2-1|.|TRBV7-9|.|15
TGTGCCAGCAGCTTCAATCCTAGTAGCTACAATGAGCAGTTCTTC
CASSFNPSSYNEQFF